Listed here are 27 T cell receptor beta chains from one sample, sequenced in a study of CD8+ T cells in alopecia areata. Treatment given: oral pan-JAK inhibitor, 5-10 mg twice daily. Extraction of RNA preceded its reverse transcription into cDNA, which served as the sequencing template. Repertoires were generated with immunoSEQ multiplex PCR, while TCRdb's copy carries only in-frame clones and drops some. The profile shows 200,000 to 250,000 clones, less than 75% of them singletons. The sequencing here drew on CD4+ T cells sorted from blood, taken at week 4, from a patient treated with tofacitinib. Every receptor here comes from a human donor with alopecia areata.

The V gene is TRBV5-1, the J gene TRBJ2-3; 7 bases are a match to TRBD1. CDR1 is SGHRS, CDR2 YFSETQ, per germline. V lost 3 bases and J lost 0; bases outside the gene matches: 4. CDR3 length: 15 residues. This chain's CDR3 is CASSSRGFSTDTQYF. CDR3 in DNA: TGCGCCAGCAGCTCCAGGGGGTTCAGCACAGATACGCAGTATTTT.

The chain combines TRBV7-2 with TRBJ1-5; 7 positions agree with TRBD1. J gave up 2 bases and V 5 bases, and 9 bases lay outside the gene matches. In germline, CDR1 is SGHTA, CDR2 FQGNSA. This CDR3 is 16 amino acids long. The CDR3 bases are TGTGCCAGCAGCCGGGACAGATCTCGGGGCAATCAGCCCCAGCATTTT. Amino acid sequence: CASSRDRSRGNQPQHF.

This clone was observed a single time. Additional DNA sequences in this sample encode the identical CDR3. This chain connects TRBV4-3 to TRBJ1-2; D remains unclear. CDR3 length: 13 amino acids. Germline CDR1 reads LGHNA; CDR2 reads YSLEER. Trimming removed 0 bases from V and 5 bases from J, with 7 bases in between. CDR3 sequence reads: CASSQEKGYGYTF. The DNA for the CDR3 is TGCGCCAGCAGCCAAGAAAAAGGGTATGGCTACACCTTC.

The rearrangement uses TRBV30 and TRBJ1-2; perhaps TRBD1 as D (5 bases). The germline V gene encodes CDR1 GTSNPN and CDR2 SVGIG (reference sequence). Trimming cost V 4 bases and J 4 bases, with 10 bases left between them. The CDR3 totals 12 residues. CDR3 sequence: CAWTMGLYGYTF. The CDR3 coding sequence is TGTGCCTGGACCATGGGGCTCTATGGCTACACCTTC.

This chain uses TRBV30 with TRBJ2-4; 7 bases fit TRBD1. This CDR3 has 14 residues. CDR1 is GTSNPN, CDR2 SVGIG, per germline (reference sequence). J lost 5 bases, V lost 5 bases, and 9 bases had no gene match. The CDR3 spells CAWDRARLENIQYF. The CDR3 nucleotides are TGTGCCTGGGACAGGGCTAGATTGGAAAACATTCAGTACTTC. Full variable domain (rest looked up from reference TRBV30 and TRBJ2-4): SQTIHQWPATLVQPVGSPLSLECTVEGTSNPNLYWYRQAAGRGLQLLFYSVGIGQISSEVPQNLSASRPQDRQFILSSKKLLLSDSGFYLCAWDRARLENIQYFGAGTRLSVL.

This clone has just a few counts. DNA of the CDR3: TGTGCCAGCAGTGAAACTAGCTTGAAGACCCAGTACTTC. This sequence encodes CASSETSLKTQYF. The gene calls are TRBV2 and TRBJ2-5, with D tentatively TRBD2 (6 bases). The CDR3 has 13 amino acids. V shed 2 bases and J shed 6 bases, with 10 bases lying between them. Germline V gene lookup returns CDR1 SNHLY and CDR2 FYNNEI.

This rearrangement joins TRBV6-6 to TRBJ2-6; no clear D gene. CDR3 length: 16 amino acids. Germline V gene lookup returns CDR1 MNHNY and CDR2 SVGAGI (reference sequence). Trimming took 6 bases from V and 1 from J, leaving 13 bases between them. The CDR3 spells CASRSPARSGANVLTF. The CDR3, as DNA: TGTGCCAGCAGATCCCCCGCACGATCTGGGGCCAACGTCCTGACTTTC.

In this sample, this clone turned up once. The sample holds other DNA sequences that translate to the same CDR3. This chain connects TRBV4-3 to TRBJ1-2; no clear D gene. In germline, CDR1 is LGHNA, CDR2 YSLEER. Trimming took off 0 bases at V and 3 bases at J, with 5 bases between the two ends. The CDR3 is 13 amino acids. The CDR3 protein is CASSQDQDYGYTF. CDR3 DNA: TGCGCCAGCAGCCAAGATCAAGACTATGGCTACACCTTC.

The J gene is TRBJ2-7, the V gene TRBV19, with D hard to call. The CDR3 extends over 13 amino acids. The V gene lost 1 base and the J gene lost 2 bases, with 6 bases spanning the gap. Germline V gene sequence: CDR1 LNHDA, CDR2 SQIVND (reference sequence). The CDR3 spells CASSIGAAYEQYF. The CDR3 bases are TGTGCCAGTAGTATAGGGGCAGCCTACGAGCAGTACTTC.

About this clone: This sample also contains other DNA sequences that code for the same CDR3. The gene calls are TRBV29-1 and TRBJ1-1; no clear D gene. V lost 3 bases and J lost 8, with 10 bases in between. This CDR3 is built from 11 residues. Germline V CDR1 and CDR2: SQVTM, ANQGSEA. The CDR3 DNA reads as TGCAGCGTTGACCCGGGAGCGGAAGCTTTCTTT. Protein: CSVDPGAEAFF.

This chain links TRBV19 with TRBJ2-7, with D tentatively TRBD1 or TRBD2 (6 bases each). This CDR3 is 13 amino acids long. The V gene's germline CDR1 is LNHDA and CDR2 SQIVND (reference sequence). Trimming removed 5 bases at V and 6 bases at J, with 14 bases between. Here the CDR3 reads CASSPDGGGEQYF. The CDR3, as DNA: TGTGCCAGTAGTCCGGACGGAGGGGGCGAGCAGTACTTC.

This rearrangement joins TRBV30 to TRBJ1-1, with D uncertain. The CDR3 sequence is 13 residues long. The germline CDR1 and CDR2 sequences are GTSNPN and SVGIG (reference sequence). V lost 3 bases to trimming and J lost 0 bases, with 8 bases between them. DNA for the CDR3: TGTGCCTGGAGCTTAGACGTGAACACTGAAGCTTTCTTT. Its protein is CAWSLDVNTEAFF.

The chain is built from TRBV7-9 and TRBJ2-3, with 8 bases identical to TRBD1. The CDR3 is made up of 14 amino acids. V shed 5 bases and J 3 bases; nucleotides not matched to a gene: 4. Germline lookup yields CDR1 SEHNR and CDR2 FQNEAQ (reference sequence). In DNA form, the CDR3 reads TGTGCCAGCAGCCCGGACAGGGAAACAGATACGCAGTATTTT. This sequence encodes CASSPDRETDTQYF.

The chain joins TRBV15 to TRBJ1-1; D is perhaps TRBD1 (6 bases). The CDR3 runs to 16 residues. V was cut by 0 bases and J by 4 bases, with 15 bases left in between. CDR1 and CDR2 from the germline V gene are LNHNV and YYDKDF (reference sequence). This chain's CDR3 is CATSRDYSGVSTEAFF. DNA of the CDR3: TGTGCCACCAGCAGAGATTATTCAGGGGTGAGCACTGAAGCTTTCTTT.

V gene TRBV6-1 combines with J gene TRBJ2-6; 7 nucleotides match TRBD1. With 4 bases clipped from V and 0 bases from J, the junction kept 6 bases outside the gene matches. The CDR3 consists of 17 residues. CDR1 is MNHNS, CDR2 SASEGT, per germline. The CDR3 DNA sequence: TGTGCCAGCAGTGTCGGACAGGCTAGCTCTGGGGCCAACGTCCTGACTTTC. It is translated as CASSVGQASSGANVLTF.

A few counts support this clone. The CDR3 loop reads CASSFGLMNTEAFF. The CDR3 bases are TGTGCCAGCAGCTTCGGACTAATGAACACTGAAGCTTTCTTT. The chain has TRBV7-2 and TRBJ1-1; D call uncertain. Deletions cut 3 bases from V and 0 bases from J, with 8 bases between. The CDR3 extends over 14 amino acids. In germline, CDR1 is SGHTA, CDR2 FQGNSA.

This clone was detected ten times or more. The identical CDR3 is also encoded by other nucleotide sequences in the sample. The rearrangement uses TRBV5-1 and TRBJ2-3; the D gene is possibly TRBD2 (6 bases). This CDR3 has 14 amino acids. V lost 0 bases and J lost 1, with 6 bases in between. Germline V CDR1 and CDR2: SGHRS, YFSETQ. The CDR3 spells CASSLGGGTDTQYF. The CDR3 nucleotides read TGCGCCAGCAGCTTGGGCGGGGGCACAGATACGCAGTATTTT.

The sample holds one count of this clone. The chain links TRBV5-4 to TRBJ2-5, with D unclear. This CDR3 has 13 residues. Germline lookup yields CDR1 SGHNT and CDR2 YYREEE (reference sequence). V lost 0 bases and J 4 bases, leaving 7 bases between the germline ends. The CDR3 nucleotides are TGTGCCAGCAGCTTGGCCGGCGGAGAGACCCAGTACTTC. This translates into CASSLAGGETQYF.

The rearrangement joins TRBV5-1 to TRBJ1-1; no reliable D call. Per the germline V gene, CDR1 is SGHRS and CDR2 is YFSETQ. V was pared by 6 bases and J by 1 base, with 13 bases between. This CDR3 spans 14 amino acids. CDR3 nucleotides: TGCGCCAGCACATGGGCCGATGGGAACACTGAAGCTTTCTTT. Encoded protein: CASTWADGNTEAFF.

The J gene is TRBJ2-2, the V gene TRBV29-1, with 9 bases matching TRBD1. The ends lost 6 bases at V and 4 bases at J; junction bases unmatched: 6. The CDR3 loop spans 14 amino acids. CDR1 SQVTM and CDR2 ANQGSEA come from the germline V gene. CDR3 nucleotide sequence: TGCAGCGTGGCCGGGACAGGGAGCACCGGGGAGCTGTTTTTT. Translated, it gives CSVAGTGSTGELFF.

This clone appeared a few times. The chain recombines TRBV30 with TRBJ2-3, with D possibly being TRBD1 (5 bases). The germline gives CDR1 GTSNPN, CDR2 SVGIG (reference sequence). The CDR3 runs to 17 residues. V was clipped by 3 bases and J by 2 bases, with 21 bases between them. The CDR3 DNA sequence: TGTGCCTGGAGAACCGGGCCCACGGCAGGGTACACAGATACGCAGTATTTT. It codes for CAWRTGPTAGYTDTQYF.

Concerning this clone itself: Other DNA sequences in this sample translate to the same CDR3. The chain links TRBV30 to TRBJ1-2; D call uncertain. The CDR3 contains 13 residues. Trimming removed 0 bases from V and 0 bases from J, with 5 bases in between. Germline V gene lookup returns CDR1 GTSNPN and CDR2 SVGIG (reference sequence). CDR3 residues: CAWSVRANYGYTF. The CDR3 DNA sequence: TGTGCCTGGAGTGTACGGGCTAACTATGGCTACACCTTC.

This clone has just a few counts. The V gene is TRBV10-3, the J gene TRBJ2-3; D not resolved. The CDR3 extends over 14 amino acids. V was trimmed by 0 bases and J by 5 bases, leaving 9 bases between them. The germline V gene encodes CDR1 ENHRY and CDR2 SYGVKD. This CDR3 reads CAISESQVRDTQYF. The CDR3 nucleotides read TGTGCCATCAGTGAGTCGCAGGTCCGAGATACGCAGTATTTT.

This clone was found a few times. The DNA for the CDR3 is TGTGCTAGTGCCCGGGACGGGGGCACAGATACGCAGTATTTT. Its protein is CASARDGGTDTQYF. V usage is TRBV12-5 and J usage is TRBJ2-3; D is perhaps TRBD1 or TRBD2 (5 bases each). The germline CDR1 and CDR2 sequences are LGHNT and FRNRAP. The CDR3 sequence is 14 residues long. Trimming took off 7 bases at V and 1 base at J, with 12 bases between the two ends.

This clone was observed a few times. This chain connects TRBV19 to TRBJ2-1, with D unresolved. CDR3 length equals 13 residues. The germline V gene has CDR1 LNHDA and CDR2 SQIVND (reference sequence). V was trimmed by 3 bases and J by 3 bases, leaving 6 bases between them. CDR3 nucleotide sequence: TGTGCCAGTAGTATGAGCTACTACAATGAGCAGTTCTTC. Protein product: CASSMSYYNEQFF. Full variable domain (remainder filled in from reference TRBV19 and TRBJ2-1): DGGITQSPKYLFRKEGQNVTLSCEQNLNHDAMYWYRQDPGQGLRLIYYSQIVNDFQKGDIAEGYSVSREKKESFPLTVTSAQKNPTAFYLCASSMSYYNEQFFGPGTRLTVL.

In its sample, this clone was seen a few times. For the CDR3, the DNA is TGTGCCAGCAGTTTGGCTGTGACTAATGAAAAACTGTTTTTT. Translation: CASSLAVTNEKLFF. The chain links TRBV2 to TRBJ1-4; D is ambiguous. V lost 5 bases, J lost 2 bases, and 9 bases lay in between. The V gene's germline CDR1 is SNHLY and CDR2 FYNNEI. CDR3 length equals 14 residues.

This chain links TRBV27 with TRBJ1-6; D is perhaps TRBD1 (6 bases). Germline V gene sequence: CDR1 MNHEY, CDR2 SMNVEV (reference sequence). The CDR3 loop spans 14 amino acids. Trimming left V 4 bases short and J 8 bases short, with 12 bases between. The CDR3 loop is CASSSWTDYSPLHF. The CDR3 region has the DNA TGTGCCAGCAGTTCCTGGACAGATTATTCACCCCTCCACTTT.